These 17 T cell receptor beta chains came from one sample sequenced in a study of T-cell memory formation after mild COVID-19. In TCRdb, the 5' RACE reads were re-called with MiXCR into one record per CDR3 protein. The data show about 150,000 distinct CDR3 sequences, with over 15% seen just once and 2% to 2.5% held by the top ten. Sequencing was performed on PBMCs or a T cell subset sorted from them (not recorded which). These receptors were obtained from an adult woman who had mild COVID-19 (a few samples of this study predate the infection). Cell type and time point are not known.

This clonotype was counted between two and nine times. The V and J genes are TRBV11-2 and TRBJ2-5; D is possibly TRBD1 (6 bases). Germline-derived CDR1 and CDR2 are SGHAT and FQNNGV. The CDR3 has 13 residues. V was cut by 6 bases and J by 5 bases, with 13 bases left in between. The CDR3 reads CASRIQGRETQYF. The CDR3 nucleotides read TGTGCCAGCAGGATACAGGGTCGGGAGACCCAGTACTTC.

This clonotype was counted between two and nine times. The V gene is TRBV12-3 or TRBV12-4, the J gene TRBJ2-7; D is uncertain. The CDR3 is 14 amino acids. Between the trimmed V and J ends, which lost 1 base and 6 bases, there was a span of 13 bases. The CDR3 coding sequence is TGTGCCAGCAGTTTAGGGCTCCAGACCGCCGAGCAGTACTTC. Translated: CASSLGLQTAEQYF.

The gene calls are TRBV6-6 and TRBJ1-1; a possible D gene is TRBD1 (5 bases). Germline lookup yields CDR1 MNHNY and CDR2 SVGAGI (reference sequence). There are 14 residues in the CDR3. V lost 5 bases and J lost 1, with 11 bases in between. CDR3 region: CASSPVGRNTEAFF. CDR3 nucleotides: TGTGCCAGCAGTCCGGTGGGGCGGAACACTGAAGCTTTCTTT.

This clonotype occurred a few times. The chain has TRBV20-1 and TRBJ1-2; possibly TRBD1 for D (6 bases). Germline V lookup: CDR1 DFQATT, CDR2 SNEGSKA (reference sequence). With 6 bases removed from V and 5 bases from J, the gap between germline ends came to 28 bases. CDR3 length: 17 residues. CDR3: CSAPGRGGGSGGYGYTF. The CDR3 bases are TGCAGTGCCCCGGGTCGGGGAGGGGGGTCCGGAGGATATGGCTACACCTTC.

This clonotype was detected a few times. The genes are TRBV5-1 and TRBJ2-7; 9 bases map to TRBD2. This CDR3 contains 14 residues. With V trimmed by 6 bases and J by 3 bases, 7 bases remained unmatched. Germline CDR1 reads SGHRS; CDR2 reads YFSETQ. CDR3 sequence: CASTWTSVSYEQYF. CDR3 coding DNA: TGCGCCAGCACCTGGACTAGCGTAAGCTACGAGCAGTACTTC.

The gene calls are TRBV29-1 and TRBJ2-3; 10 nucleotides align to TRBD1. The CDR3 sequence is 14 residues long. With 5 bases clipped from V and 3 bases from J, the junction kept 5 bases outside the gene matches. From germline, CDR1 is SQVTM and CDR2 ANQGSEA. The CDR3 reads CSVIRDRGTDTQYF. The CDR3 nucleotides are TGCAGCGTTATCCGGGACAGGGGTACAGATACGCAGTATTTT.

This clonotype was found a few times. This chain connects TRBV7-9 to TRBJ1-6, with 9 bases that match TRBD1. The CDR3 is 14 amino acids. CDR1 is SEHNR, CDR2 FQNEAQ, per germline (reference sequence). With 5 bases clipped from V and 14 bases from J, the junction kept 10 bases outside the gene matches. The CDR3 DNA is TGTGCCAGCAGCCCAGGGACAGGGATAGAGGCCCTCCACTTT. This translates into CASSPGTGIEALHF. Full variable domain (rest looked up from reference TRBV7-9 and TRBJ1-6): DTGVSQNPRHKITKRGQNVTFRCDPISEHNRLYWYRQTLGQGPEFLTYFQNEAQLEKSRLLSDRFSAERPKGSFSTLEIQRTEQGDSAMYLCASSPGTGIEALHFGNGTRLTVT.

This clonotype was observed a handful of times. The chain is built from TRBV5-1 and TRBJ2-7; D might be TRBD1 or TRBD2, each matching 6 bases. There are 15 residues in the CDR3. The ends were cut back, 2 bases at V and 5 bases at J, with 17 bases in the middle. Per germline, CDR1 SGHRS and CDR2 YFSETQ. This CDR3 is CASSLYGGPGDEQYF. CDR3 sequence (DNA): TGCGCCAGCAGCTTATATGGGGGGCCCGGTGACGAGCAGTACTTC.

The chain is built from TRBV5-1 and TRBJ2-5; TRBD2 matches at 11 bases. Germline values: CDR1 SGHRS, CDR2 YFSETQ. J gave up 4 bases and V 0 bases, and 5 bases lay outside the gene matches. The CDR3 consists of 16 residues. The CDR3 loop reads CASSLGAGTSGETQYF. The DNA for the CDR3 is TGCGCCAGCAGCTTGGGGGCCGGGACTAGCGGAGAGACCCAGTACTTC. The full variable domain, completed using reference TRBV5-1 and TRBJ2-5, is KAGVTQTPRYLIKTRGQQVTLSCSPISGHRSVSWYQQTPGQGLQFLFEYFSETQRNKGNFPGRFSGRQFSNSRSEMNVSTLELGDSALYLCASSLGAGTSGETQYFGPGTRLLVL.

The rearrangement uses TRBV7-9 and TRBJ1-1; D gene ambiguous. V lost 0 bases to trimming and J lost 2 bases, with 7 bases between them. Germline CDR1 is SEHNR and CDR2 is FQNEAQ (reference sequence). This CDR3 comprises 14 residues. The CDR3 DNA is TGTGCCAGCAGCTTAGCAGCGGGAAACACTGAAGCTTTCTTT. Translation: CASSLAAGNTEAFF.

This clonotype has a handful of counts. CDR3 sequence reads: CASSLEGYNSPLHF. The CDR3 coding sequence is TGCGCCAGCAGCTTGGAGGGTTATAATTCACCCCTCCACTTT. The chain combines TRBV5-1 with TRBJ1-6, with D unclear. There are 14 residues in the CDR3. The germline gives CDR1 SGHRS, CDR2 YFSETQ. Trimming took off 0 bases at V and 4 bases at J, with 5 bases between the two ends.

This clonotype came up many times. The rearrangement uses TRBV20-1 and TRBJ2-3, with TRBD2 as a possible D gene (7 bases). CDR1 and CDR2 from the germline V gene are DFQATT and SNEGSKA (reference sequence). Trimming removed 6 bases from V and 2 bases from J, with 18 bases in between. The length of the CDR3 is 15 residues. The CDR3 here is CSAPSGGTTTDTQYF. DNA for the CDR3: TGCAGTGCACCGTCCGGGGGGACAACCACAGATACGCAGTATTTT.

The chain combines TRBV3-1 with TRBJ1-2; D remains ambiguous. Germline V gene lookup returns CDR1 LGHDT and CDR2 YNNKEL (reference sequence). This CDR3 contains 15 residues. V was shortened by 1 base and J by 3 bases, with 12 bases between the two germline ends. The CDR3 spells CASSQGTVLDYGYTF. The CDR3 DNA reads TGTGCCAGCAGCCAAGGGACCGTGCTCGACTATGGCTACACCTTC.

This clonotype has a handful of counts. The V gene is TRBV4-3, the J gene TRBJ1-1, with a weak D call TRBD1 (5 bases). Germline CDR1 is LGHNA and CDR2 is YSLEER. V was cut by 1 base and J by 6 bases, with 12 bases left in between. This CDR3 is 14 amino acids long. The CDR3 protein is CASSQVAGRAEAFF. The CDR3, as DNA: TGCGCCAGCAGCCAAGTGGCGGGACGGGCTGAAGCTTTCTTT.

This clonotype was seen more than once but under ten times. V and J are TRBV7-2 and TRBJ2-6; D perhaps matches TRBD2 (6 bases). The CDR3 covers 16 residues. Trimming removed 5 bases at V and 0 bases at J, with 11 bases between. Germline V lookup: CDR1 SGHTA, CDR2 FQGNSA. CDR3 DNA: TGTGCCAGCAGCCCAGGAGGGACCTCTGGGGCCAACGTCCTGACTTTC. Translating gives CASSPGGTSGANVLTF.

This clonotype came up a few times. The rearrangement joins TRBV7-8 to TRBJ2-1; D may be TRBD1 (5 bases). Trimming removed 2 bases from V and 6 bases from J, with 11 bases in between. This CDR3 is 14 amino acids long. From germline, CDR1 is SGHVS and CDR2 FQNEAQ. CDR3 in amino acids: CASSLSRGFNEQFF. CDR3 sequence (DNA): TGTGCCAGCAGCTTAAGTAGGGGCTTCAATGAGCAGTTCTTC.

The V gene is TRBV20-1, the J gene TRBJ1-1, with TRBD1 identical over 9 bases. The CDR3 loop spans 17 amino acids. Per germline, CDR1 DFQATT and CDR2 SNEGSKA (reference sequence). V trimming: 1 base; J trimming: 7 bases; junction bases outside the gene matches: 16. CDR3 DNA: TGCAGTGCTAGAGGCAGAACAGGGGGCGGAGGAGTAATTGAAGCTTTCTTT. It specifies CSARGRTGGGGVIEAFF.